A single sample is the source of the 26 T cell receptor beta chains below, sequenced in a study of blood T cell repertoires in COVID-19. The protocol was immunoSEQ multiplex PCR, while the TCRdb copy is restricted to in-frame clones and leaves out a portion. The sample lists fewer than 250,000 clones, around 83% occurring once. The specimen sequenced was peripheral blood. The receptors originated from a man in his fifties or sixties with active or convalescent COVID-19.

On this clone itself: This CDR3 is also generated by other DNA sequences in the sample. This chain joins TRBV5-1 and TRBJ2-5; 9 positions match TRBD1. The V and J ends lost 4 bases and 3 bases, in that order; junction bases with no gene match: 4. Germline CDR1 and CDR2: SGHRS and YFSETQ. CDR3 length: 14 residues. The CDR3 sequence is CASSGGTGKETQYF. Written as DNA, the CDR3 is TGCGCCAGCAGCGGAGGGACAGGGAAAGAGACCCAGTACTTC.

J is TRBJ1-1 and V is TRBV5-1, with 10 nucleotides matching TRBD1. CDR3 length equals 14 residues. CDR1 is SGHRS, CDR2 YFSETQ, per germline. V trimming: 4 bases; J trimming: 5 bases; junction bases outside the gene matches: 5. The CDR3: CASSTGQGITEAFF. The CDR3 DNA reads TGCGCCAGCAGCACGGGACAGGGGATAACTGAAGCTTTCTTT.

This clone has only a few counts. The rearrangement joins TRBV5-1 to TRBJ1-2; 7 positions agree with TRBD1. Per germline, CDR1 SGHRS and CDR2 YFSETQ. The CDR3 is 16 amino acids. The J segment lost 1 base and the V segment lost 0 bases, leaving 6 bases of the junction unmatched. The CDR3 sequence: CASSLAYGQDNYGYTF. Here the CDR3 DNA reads TGCGCCAGCAGCTTGGCATATGGACAGGATAACTATGGCTACACCTTC.

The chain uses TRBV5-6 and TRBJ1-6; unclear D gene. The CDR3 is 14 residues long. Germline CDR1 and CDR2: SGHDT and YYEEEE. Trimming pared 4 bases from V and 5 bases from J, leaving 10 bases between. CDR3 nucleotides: TGTGCCAGCAGCACCCCGAACAATAATTCACCCCTCCACTTT. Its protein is CASSTPNNNSPLHF.

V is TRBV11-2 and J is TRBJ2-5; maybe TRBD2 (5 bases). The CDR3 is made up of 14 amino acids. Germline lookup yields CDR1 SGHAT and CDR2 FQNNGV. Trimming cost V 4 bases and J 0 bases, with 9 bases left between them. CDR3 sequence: CASSSLRDQETQYF. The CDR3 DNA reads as TGTGCCAGCAGCTCCCTGCGGGACCAAGAGACCCAGTACTTC.

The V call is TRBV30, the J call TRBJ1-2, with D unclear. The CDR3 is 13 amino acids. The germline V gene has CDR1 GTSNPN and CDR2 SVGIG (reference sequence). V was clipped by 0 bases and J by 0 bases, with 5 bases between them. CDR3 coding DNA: TGTGCCTGGAGTGTAAGAGCTAACTATGGCTACACCTTC. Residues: CAWSVRANYGYTF.

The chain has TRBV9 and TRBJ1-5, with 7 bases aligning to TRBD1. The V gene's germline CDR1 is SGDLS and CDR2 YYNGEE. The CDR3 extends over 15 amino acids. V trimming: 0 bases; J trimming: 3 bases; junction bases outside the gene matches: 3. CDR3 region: CASSVGTGPNQPQHF. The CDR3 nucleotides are TGTGCCAGCAGCGTAGGGACAGGTCCCAATCAGCCCCAGCATTTT.

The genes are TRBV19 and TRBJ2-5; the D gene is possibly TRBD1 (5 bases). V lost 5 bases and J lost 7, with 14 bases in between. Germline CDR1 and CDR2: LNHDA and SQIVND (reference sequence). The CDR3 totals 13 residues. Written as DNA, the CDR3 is TGTGCCAGTAGTGTTGACAGCCAGGGGACCCAGTACTTC. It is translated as CASSVDSQGTQYF.

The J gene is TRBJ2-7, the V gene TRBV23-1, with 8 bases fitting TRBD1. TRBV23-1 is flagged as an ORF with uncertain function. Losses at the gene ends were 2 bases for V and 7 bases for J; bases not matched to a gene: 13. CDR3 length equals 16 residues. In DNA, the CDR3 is TGCGCCAGCAGTCAACAGGACAGGGCTACCCCTCGGGAGCAGTACTTC. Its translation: CASSQQDRATPREQYF.

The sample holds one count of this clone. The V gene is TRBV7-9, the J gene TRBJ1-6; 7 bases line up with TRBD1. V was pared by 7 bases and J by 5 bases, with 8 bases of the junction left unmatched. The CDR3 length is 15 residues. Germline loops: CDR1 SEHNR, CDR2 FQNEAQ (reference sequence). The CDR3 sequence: CASITTGSHNSPLHF. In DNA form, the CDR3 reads TGTGCCAGCATAACGACAGGGTCCCATAATTCACCCCTCCACTTT.

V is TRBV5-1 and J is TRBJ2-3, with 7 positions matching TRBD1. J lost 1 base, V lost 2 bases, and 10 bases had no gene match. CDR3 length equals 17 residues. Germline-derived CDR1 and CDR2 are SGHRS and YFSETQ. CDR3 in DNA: TGCGCCAGCAGCTTCCCAACAGGGGATATGGGCACAGATACGCAGTATTTT. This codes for CASSFPTGDMGTDTQYF.

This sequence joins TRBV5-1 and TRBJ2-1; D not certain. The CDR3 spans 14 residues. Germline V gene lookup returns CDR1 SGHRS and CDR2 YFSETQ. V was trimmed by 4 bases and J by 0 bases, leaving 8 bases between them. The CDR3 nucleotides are TGCGCCAGCAGCGAGGCGGACTCCTACAATGAGCAGTTCTTC. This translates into CASSEADSYNEQFF.

The CDR3 region is CASNLQGQTEAFF. CDR3 in DNA: TGTGCCAGCAACCTACAGGGTCAGACTGAAGCTTTCTTT. The chain is built from TRBV6-5 and TRBJ1-1; TRBD1 might be the D (6 bases). The CDR3 runs 13 residues. CDR1 is MNHEY and CDR2 is SVGAGI in the germline V gene. V lost 7 bases, J lost 5 bases, and 14 bases lay in between.

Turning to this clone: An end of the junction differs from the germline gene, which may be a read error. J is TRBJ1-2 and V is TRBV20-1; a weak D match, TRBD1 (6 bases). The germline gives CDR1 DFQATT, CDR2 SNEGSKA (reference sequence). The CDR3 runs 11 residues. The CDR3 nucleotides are TGCAGTGCTAGAGACAGCACAGGGCTCCTCTTC. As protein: CSARDSTGLLF.

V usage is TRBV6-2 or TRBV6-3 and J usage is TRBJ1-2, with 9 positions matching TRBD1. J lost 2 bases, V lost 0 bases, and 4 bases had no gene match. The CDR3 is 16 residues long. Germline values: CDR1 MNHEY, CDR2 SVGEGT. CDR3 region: CASSYSPGQGNYGYTF. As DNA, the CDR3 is TGTGCCAGCAGTTACTCACCGGGACAGGGCAACTATGGCTACACCTTC.

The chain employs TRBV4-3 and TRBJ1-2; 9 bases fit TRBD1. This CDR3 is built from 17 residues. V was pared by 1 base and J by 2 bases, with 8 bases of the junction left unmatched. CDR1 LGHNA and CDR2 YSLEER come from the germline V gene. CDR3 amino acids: CASSQAQYRGRNYGYTF. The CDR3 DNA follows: TGCGCCAGCAGCCAAGCACAATACAGGGGGCGAAACTATGGCTACACCTTC.

The CDR3 region has the DNA TGTGCCACTCGCAGGGGCAGCTCCTATAATTCACCCCTCCACTTT. Protein product: CATRRGSSYNSPLHF. The V gene is TRBV6-5, the J gene TRBJ1-6; tentatively, D is TRBD1 (6 bases). The length of the CDR3 is 15 residues. Germline loops: CDR1 MNHEY, CDR2 SVGAGI. The germline V and J ends were trimmed by 10 bases and 0 bases, with 13 bases remaining between them.

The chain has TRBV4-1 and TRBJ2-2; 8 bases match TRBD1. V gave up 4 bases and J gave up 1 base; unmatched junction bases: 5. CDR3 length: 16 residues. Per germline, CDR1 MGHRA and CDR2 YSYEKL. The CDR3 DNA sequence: TGCGCCAGCAGCCCTACCGGGACAGGGAACACCGGGGAGCTGTTTTTT. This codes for CASSPTGTGNTGELFF.

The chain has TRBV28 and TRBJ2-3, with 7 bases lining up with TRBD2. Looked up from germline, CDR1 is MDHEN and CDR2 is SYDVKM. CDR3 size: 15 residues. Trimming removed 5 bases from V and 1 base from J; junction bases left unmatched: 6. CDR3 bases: TGTGCCAGCAGTCTAGGCGGGGGAGGCACAGATACGCAGTATTTT. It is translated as CASSLGGGGTDTQYF.

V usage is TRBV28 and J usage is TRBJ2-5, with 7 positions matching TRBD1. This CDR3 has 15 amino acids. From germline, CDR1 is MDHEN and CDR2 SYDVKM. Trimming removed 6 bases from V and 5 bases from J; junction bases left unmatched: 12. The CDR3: CASSSGQLQMETQYF. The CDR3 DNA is TGTGCCAGCAGCTCGGGACAGCTCCAAATGGAGACCCAGTACTTC.

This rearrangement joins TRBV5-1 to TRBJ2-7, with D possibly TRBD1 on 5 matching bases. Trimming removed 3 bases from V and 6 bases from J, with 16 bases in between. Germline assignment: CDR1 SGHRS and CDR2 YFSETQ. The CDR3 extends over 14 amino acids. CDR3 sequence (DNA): TGCGCCAGCAGCTCTACAGGACCTTTCGGCGAGCAGTACTTC. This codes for CASSSTGPFGEQYF.

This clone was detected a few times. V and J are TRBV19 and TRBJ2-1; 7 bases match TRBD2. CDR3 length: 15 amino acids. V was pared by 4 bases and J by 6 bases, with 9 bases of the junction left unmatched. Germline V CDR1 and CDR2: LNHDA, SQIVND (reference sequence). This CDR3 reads CASSTIAGLLNEQFF. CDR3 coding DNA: TGTGCCAGTAGTACGATAGCGGGCTTACTCAATGAGCAGTTCTTC. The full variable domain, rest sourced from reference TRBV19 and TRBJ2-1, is DGGITQSPKYLFRKEGQNVTLSCEQNLNHDAMYWYRQDPGQGLRLIYYSQIVNDFQKGDIAEGYSVSREKKESFPLTVTSAQKNPTAFYLCASSTIAGLLNEQFFGPGTRLTVL.

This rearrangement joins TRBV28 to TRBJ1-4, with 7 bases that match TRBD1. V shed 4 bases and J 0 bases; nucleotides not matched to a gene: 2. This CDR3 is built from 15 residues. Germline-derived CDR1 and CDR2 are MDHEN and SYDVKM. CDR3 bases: TGTGCCAGCAGTTCTCAGGGGGCAACTAATGAAAAACTGTTTTTT. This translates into CASSSQGATNEKLFF.

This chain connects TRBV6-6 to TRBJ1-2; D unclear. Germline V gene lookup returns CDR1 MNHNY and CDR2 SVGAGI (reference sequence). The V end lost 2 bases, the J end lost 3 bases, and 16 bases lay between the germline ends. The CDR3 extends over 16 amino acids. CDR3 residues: CASSYPPGYLDYGYTF. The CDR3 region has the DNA TGTGCCAGCAGTTACCCCCCGGGATACCTCGACTATGGCTACACCTTC.

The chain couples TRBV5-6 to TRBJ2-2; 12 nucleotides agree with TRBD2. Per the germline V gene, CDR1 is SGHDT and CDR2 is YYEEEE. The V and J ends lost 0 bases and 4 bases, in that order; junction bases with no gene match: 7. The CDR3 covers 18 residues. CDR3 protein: CASSLEWLAGGPTGELFF. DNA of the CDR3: TGTGCCAGCAGCTTGGAGTGGCTAGCGGGGGGGCCCACCGGGGAGCTGTTTTTT.

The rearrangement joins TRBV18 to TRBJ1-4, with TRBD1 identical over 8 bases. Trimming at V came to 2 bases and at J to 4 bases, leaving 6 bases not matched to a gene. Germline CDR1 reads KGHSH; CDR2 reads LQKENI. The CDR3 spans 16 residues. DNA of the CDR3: TGTGCCAGCTCACCATGGCAGGGGGCTGATAATGAAAAACTGTTTTTT. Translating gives CASSPWQGADNEKLFF.